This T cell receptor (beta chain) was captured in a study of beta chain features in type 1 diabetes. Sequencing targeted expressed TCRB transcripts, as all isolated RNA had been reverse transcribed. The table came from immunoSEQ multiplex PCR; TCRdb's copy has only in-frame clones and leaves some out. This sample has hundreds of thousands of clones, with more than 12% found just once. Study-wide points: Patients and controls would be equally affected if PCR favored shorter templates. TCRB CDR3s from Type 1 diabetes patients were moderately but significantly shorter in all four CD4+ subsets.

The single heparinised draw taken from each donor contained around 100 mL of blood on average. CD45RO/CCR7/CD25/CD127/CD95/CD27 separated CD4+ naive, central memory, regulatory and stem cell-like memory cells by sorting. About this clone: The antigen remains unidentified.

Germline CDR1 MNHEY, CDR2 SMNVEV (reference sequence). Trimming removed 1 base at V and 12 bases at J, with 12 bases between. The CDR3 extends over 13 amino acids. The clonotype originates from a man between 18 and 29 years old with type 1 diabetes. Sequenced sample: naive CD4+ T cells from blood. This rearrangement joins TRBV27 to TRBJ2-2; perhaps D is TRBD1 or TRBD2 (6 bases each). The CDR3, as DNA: TGTGCCAGCAGTTTATGGTGGGGGGCCAAGCTGTTTTTT. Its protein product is CASSLWWGAKLFF.